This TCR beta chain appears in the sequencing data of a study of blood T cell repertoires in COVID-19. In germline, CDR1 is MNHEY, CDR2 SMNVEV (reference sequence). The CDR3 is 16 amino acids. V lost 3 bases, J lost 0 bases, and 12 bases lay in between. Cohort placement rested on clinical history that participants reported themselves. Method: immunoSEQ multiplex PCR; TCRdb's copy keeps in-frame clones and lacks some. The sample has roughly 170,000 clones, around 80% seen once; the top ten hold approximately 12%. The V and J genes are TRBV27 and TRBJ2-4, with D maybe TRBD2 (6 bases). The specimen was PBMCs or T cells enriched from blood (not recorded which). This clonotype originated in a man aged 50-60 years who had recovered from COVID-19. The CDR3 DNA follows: TGTGCCAGCAGTTTCCGTGGGGGGTTAGCCAAAAACATTCAGTACTTC. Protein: CASSFRGGLAKNIQYF.